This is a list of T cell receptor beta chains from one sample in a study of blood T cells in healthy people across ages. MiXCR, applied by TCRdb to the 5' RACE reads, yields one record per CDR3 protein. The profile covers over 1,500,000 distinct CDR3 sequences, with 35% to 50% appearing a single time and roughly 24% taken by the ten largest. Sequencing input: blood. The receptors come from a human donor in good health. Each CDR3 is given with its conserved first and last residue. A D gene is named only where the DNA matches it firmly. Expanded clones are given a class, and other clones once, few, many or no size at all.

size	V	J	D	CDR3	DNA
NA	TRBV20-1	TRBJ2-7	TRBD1	CSASKGGAEEQYF	TGCAGTGCTAGCAAAGGGGGCGCGGAGGAGCAGTACTTC
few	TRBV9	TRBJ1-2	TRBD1	CASSVSADRANYGYTF	TGTGCCAGCAGCGTCTCCGCCGACAGGGCCAACTATGGCTACACCTTC
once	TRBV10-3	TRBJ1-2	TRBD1	CAIKKTGVGYTF	TGTGCCATCAAAAAGACAGGGGTGGGGTACACCTTC
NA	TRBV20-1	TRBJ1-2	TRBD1	CSADRGLVRGYTF	TGCAGTGCTGACAGGGGGCTGGTCAGGGGCTACACCTTC
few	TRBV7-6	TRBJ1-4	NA	CASSSTTRQTEKLFF	TGTGCCAGCAGCTCTACGACAAGGCAAACCGAAAAACTGTTTTTT
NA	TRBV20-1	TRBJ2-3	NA	CSAQRAGALYRTDTQYF	TGCAGTGCACAACGGGCGGGGGCCCTCTATCGCACAGATACGCAGTATTTT
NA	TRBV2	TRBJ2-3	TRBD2	CASSESNSGGNTQYF	TGTGCCAGCAGTGAATCTAATAGCGGGGGAAATACGCAGTATTTT
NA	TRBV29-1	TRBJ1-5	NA	CSTSGRYSNQPQHF	TGCAGCACATCCGGACGGTATAGCAATCAGCCCCAGCATTTT
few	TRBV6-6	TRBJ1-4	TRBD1	CASSSTGENEKLFF	TGTGCCAGCAGTTCGACAGGGGAAAATGAAAAACTGTTTTTT
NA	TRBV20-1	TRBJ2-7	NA	CSAADSSYEQYF	TGCAGTGCTGCGGACAGTTCCTACGAGCAGTACTTC
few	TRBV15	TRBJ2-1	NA	CATSRDYSPTTYNEQFF	TGTGCCACCAGCAGAGATTATTCCCCGACGACCTACAATGAGCAGTTCTTC
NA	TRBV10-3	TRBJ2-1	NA	CAISGGQVNEQFF	TGTGCCATCAGTGGGGGCCAGGTCAATGAGCAGTTCTTC
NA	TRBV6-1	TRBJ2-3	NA	CASSALRLVQSTGTQYF	TGTGCTAGCAGTGCTCTAAGACTCGTACAGAGCACAGGTACGCAGTATTTT
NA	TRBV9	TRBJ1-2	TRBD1	CASGQTGNGYTF	TGTGCCAGCGGCCAGACAGGGAACGGCTACACCTTC
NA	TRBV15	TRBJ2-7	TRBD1	CATSRNVDRDRSHEQYF	TGTGCCACCAGCAGAAACGTCGACAGGGATCGAAGCCACGAGCAGTACTTC
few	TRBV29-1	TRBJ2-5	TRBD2	CSVGREVAGGPQYF	TGCAGCGTTGGACGGGAGGTGGCGGGGGGACCGCAGTACTTC
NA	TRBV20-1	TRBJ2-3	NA	CSARRVRGDTQYF	TGCAGTGCTAGAAGGGTGAGGGGGGATACGCAGTATTTT
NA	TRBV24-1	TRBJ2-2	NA	CATSDFLAGERFF	TGTGCCACCAGTGATTTCTTAGCCGGGGAGCGGTTTTTT
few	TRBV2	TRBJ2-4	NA	CASSEWGTKNIQYF	TGTGCCAGCAGCGAATGGGGGACCAAAAACATTCAGTACTTC
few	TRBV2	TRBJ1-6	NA	CASSEASQDYSPLHF	TGTGCCAGCAGTGAAGCGTCACAGGATTATTCACCCCTCCACTTT
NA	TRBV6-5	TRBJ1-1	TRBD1	CASSYSGQGILNTEAFF	TGTGCCAGCAGTTACTCGGGACAGGGAATACTAAACACTGAAGCTTTCTTT
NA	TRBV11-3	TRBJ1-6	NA	CASTVGRNSPLHF	TGTGCCAGCACCGTGGGTAGAAATTCACCCCTCCACTTT